Included here is one T cell receptor beta chain sequence, with context. Its antigen is undetermined. For each CDR3 protein, TCRdb gives one entry from its re-call of the 5' RACE reads, without DNA. In total, the table holds some 150,000 distinct CDR3 sequences. The CDR3 is 14 residues long. The sample belongs to a study of monozygotic twins with inflammatory bowel disease. Study observations and caveats: Distinct T cell subtypes could not be told apart.

The receptor comes from a human donor with ulcerative colitis or Crohn's disease, or a healthy co-twin of an affected twin (not recorded which). Material: blood. V usage is TRBV12-3 or TRBV12-4 and J usage is TRBJ1-5. The CDR3 reads CASSFDIPNQPQHF.